Listed here is a single T cell receptor beta chain. This clonotype is medium-sized (0.01 to 0.1%) in its sample. Its specific antigen is unknown. The input lacks base qualities; no much larger clone sits a single base away. The data were taken from a study of somatic reversion in DOCK8 deficiency (dated by TCRdb to 2020 to 2022). Context from the whole study: In the study, T cell receptor beta repertoires were compared across three groups: DOCK8-deficient patients, DOCK8-revertant patients and healthy volunteers. The study investigated how somatic reversion of pathogenic DOCK8 variants alters lymphocyte differentiation and function in DOCK8 deficiency. The DOCK8-deficient patients included in the study had been described in earlier reports. Results and caveats for the whole study, not just this receptor: The source material for each sample, whole blood versus PBMCs, was not specified per sample in the methods.

Healthy control blood was obtained from volunteer donors provided by blood services in Australia and France. Genomic DNA for TCR repertoire analysis was extracted from whole blood samples or from PBMCs. The library was produced with multiplex PCR. TRB libraries were generated by one-step amplicon PCR from 90 to 100 ng genomic DNA using EuroClonality-NGS primers. Sequencing of TRB amplicons was performed on Illumina MiSeq instruments using 2 x 250 bp version 2 chemistry. As for the original processing: IMGT/HighV-QUEST was the tool used for both primary TRB sequence analysis and V(D)J annotation. Repertoire diversity and composition were evaluated with VDJtools after removing nonfunctional clones and downsampling for comparisons between samples. TCRdb reworked the public reads: Q25 trimming with fastp, MiXCR clone assembly, productive beta chains retained. Merged by CDR3 protein, the rows form single entries marked with the most common genes and DNA. The V and J calls reflect TCRdb's pipeline rather than the authors' work. Within this sample are 2,000 to 3,000 distinct CDR3 sequences, with 20% to 30% of them counted one time only. The ten largest clones take up around a tenth of the sample.

There are 17 amino acids in the CDR3, from cysteine to phenylalanine inclusive. The sequence is cut down to CDR3 DNA, 51 bases in frame from base 1. Taken from the germline V gene, the CDR1 and CDR2 loops are SGHDN and FVKESK. Deletion took 1 base off V and 6 bases off J, with a span of 21 bases between the germline ends. The TCR originated in a human donor in good health. The rearranged chain carries TRBV14 and TRBJ1-2, with the identity of the D gene unclear. Sample: peripheral blood. The nucleotides are TGTGCCAGCAGCCAAGCCCCCGTTTCCGTAAAATCGGATGGCTACACCTTC. Translated, it reads CASSQAPVSVKSDGYTF.